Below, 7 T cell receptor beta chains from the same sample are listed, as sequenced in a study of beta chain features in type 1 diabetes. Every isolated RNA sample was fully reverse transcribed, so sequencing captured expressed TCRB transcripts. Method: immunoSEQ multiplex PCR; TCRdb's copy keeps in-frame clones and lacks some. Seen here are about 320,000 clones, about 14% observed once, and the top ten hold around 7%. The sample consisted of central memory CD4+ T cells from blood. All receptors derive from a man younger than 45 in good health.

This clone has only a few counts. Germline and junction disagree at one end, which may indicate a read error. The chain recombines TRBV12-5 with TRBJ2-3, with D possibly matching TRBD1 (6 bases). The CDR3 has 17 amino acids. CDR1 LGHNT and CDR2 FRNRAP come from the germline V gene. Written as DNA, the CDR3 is TGTGCTAGTGGTACGGGGACAAAAAAGTTTAGCACAGATACGCAGTTTTTT. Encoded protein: CASGTGTKKFSTDTQFF.

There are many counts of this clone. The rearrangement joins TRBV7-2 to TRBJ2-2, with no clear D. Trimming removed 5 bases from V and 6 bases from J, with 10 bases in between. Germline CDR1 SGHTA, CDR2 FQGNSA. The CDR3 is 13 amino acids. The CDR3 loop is CASSLRWAGELFF. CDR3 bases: TGTGCCAGCAGCCTCCGGTGGGCCGGGGAGCTGTTTTTT. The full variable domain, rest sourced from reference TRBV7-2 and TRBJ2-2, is GAGVSQSPSNKVTEKGKDVELRCDPISGHTALYWYRQSLGQGLEFLIYFQGNSAPDKSGLPSDRFSAERTGGSVSTLTIQRTQQEDSAVYLCASSLRWAGELFFGEGSRLTVL.

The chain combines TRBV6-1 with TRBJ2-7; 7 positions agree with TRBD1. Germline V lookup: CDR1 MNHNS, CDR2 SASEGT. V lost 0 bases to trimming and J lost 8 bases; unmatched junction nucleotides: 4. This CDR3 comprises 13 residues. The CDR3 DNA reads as TGTGCCAGCAGTGAAGCAAGACAGGGACAGCAGTACGTC. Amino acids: CASSEARQGQQYV.

The CDR3 loop reads CASSYGGGAKTQYF. The CDR3 DNA reads as TGTGCCAGCAGTTACGGGGGGGGCGCGAAGACCCAGTACTTC. V and J are TRBV6-5 and TRBJ2-5, with D possibly matching TRBD2 (7 bases). V was shortened by 2 bases and J by 6 bases, with 13 bases between the two germline ends. Per germline, CDR1 MNHEY and CDR2 SVGAGI. This CDR3 spans 14 amino acids.

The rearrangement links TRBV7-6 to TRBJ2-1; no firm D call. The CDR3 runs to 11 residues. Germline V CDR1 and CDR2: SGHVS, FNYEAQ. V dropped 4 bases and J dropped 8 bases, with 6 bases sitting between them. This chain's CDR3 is CASSSTDEQFF. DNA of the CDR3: TGTGCCAGCAGCTCCACAGATGAGCAGTTCTTC.

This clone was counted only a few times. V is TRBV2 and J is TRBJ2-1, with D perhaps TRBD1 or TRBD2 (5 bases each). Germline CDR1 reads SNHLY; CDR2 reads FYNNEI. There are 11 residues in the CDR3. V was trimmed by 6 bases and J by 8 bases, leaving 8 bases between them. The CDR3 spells CASSPGHEQFF. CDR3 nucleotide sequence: TGTGCCAGCAGCCCGGGACATGAGCAGTTCTTC.

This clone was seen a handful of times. The CDR3 coding sequence is TGTGCCAGTACTTGGGTAACTGAAGCTTTCTTT. Its translation is CASTWVTEAFF. The chain is built from TRBV19 and TRBJ1-1, with unresolved D. Trimming shortened V by 7 bases and J by 5 bases, and 8 bases separated the two germline ends. CDR1 is LNHDA, CDR2 SQIVND, per germline (reference sequence). This CDR3 has 11 amino acids.